This T cell receptor (beta chain) was captured in a study of tumor and adjacent non-tumor tissue in lung cancer. This sample's RNA came from whole unsorted tissue. TCRbeta libraries were built with three rounds of nested PCR, modified from ARM-PCR. TCRdb re-called the multiplex PCR reads through MiXCR, storing one row per CDR3 protein. The table includes fewer than 120,000 distinct CDR3 sequences, 84% detected once. This CDR3 has 12 amino acids. The V gene's germline CDR1 is SQVTM and CDR2 ANQGSEA. A word on this clonotype: An end of the junction does not agree with germline; a read error may underlie this.

This chain connects TRBV29-1 to TRBJ1-1; a possible D gene is TRBD1 (6 bases). The receptor was derived from a man aged 65 to 79 with non-small cell lung cancer. The sample comprised lung tumor tissue. CDR3 amino acids: CSVLGAAGWALF. DNA for the CDR3: TGCAGCGTTCTGGGGGCTGCGGGTTGGGCTTTATTT.